The T cell receptor (beta chain) under discussion was sequenced for a study of blood T cell repertoires in COVID-19. Sequencing used immunoSEQ multiplex PCR; TCRdb keeps in-frame clones, though not all of them. The sample carries around 81,000 clones, roughly 86% recorded once. Sample: peripheral blood. This sequence originates from a man between 65 and 85 years old with acute or convalescent COVID-19.

Here the CDR3 reads CASSINRISNQPQHF. The CDR3 DNA reads TGTGCCAGTAGTATAAACAGGATTAGCAATCAGCCCCAGCATTTT. This rearrangement joins TRBV19 to TRBJ1-5; tentative D call: TRBD1 (5 bases). This CDR3 contains 15 residues. V was pared by 2 bases and J by 0 bases, with 8 bases between. From germline, CDR1 is LNHDA and CDR2 SQIVND (reference sequence).